This note documents a single T cell receptor beta chain sequence. The sample belongs to a study of blood T cell repertoires in COVID-19. Across the study: Collection of acute and convalescent COVID-19 samples took place in the United States, Italy and Spain.

The V and J ends lost 0 bases and 6 bases, in that order; junction bases with no gene match: 5. Germline V gene sequence: CDR1 MNHEY, CDR2 SVGAGI. This CDR3 region has 15 residues. TCRdb's copy holds only in-frame clones and misses some; the assay was immunoSEQ multiplex PCR. The sample comprises about 210,000 clones, more than 80% of which are singletons, and about 7.8% rests with the top ten. The chain joins TRBV6-5 to TRBJ2-7, with 10 bases that match TRBD1. The clonotype was recovered from a woman at least 80 years old with COVID-19, enrolled during active disease. Source material: peripheral blood. DNA for the CDR3: TGTGCCAGCAGTTACTCGGGGACAGGGGTACGCGAGCAGTACTTC. Encoded protein: CASSYSGTGVREQYF.